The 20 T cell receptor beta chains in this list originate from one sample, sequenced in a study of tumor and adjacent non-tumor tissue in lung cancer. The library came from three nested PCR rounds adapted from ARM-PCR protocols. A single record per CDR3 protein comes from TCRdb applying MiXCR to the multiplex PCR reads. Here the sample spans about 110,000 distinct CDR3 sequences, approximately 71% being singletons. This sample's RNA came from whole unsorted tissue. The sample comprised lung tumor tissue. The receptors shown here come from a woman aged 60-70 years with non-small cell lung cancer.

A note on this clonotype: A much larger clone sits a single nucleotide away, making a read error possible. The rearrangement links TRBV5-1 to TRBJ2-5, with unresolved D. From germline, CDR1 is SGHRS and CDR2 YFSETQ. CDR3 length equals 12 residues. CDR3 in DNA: TGCGCCAGCAGCTTAGGCCAAGACACCCAGTACTTC. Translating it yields CASSLGQDTQYF.

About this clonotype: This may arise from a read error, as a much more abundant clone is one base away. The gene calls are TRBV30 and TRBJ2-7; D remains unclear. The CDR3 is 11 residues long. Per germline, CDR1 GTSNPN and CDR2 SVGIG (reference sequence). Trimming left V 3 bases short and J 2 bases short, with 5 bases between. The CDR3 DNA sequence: TGTGCCTGGAGCATTACCTACGAGCAGTACTTC. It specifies CAWSITYEQYF.

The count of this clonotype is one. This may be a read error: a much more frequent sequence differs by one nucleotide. CDR3 sequence reads: CSAQTGYTDTQYF. Written as DNA, the CDR3 is TGCAGCGCCCAGACAGGGTACACAGATACGCAGTATTTT. The chain is built from TRBV29-1 and TRBJ2-3, with 7 bases lining up with TRBD1. The CDR3 contains 13 residues. V was clipped by 7 bases and J by 2 bases; unmatched bases: 6. Germline loops: CDR1 SQVTM, CDR2 ANQGSEA.

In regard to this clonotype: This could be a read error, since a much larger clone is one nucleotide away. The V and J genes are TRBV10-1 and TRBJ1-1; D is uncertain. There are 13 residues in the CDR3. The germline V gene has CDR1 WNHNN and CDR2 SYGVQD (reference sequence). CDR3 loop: CAGSQTSGTEAFF. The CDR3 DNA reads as TGCGCCGGCAGCCAGACTAGCGGCACTGAAGCTTTCTTT.

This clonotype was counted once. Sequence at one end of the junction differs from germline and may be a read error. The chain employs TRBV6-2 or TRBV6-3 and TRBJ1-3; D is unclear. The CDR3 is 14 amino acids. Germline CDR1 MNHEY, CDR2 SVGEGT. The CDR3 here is CASSYSGSGKTIYF. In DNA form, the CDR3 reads TGTGCCAGCAGTTACTCGGGATCTGGAAAAACCATATATTTT.

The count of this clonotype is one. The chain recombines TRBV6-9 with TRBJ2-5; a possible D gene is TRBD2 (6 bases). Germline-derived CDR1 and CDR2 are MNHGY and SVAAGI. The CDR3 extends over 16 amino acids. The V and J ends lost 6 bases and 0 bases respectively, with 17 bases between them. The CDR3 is CASRDTGGGYQETQYF. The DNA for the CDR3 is TGTGCCAGCAGGGACACTGGGGGAGGTTACCAAGAGACCCAGTACTTC.

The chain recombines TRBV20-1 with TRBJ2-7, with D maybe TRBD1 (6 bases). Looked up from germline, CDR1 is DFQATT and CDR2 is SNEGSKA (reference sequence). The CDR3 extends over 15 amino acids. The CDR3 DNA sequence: TGCAGCACTAGAGATTGGGAAGTAGGGGGCTACGAGCAGTACTTC. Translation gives CSTRDWEVGGYEQYF.

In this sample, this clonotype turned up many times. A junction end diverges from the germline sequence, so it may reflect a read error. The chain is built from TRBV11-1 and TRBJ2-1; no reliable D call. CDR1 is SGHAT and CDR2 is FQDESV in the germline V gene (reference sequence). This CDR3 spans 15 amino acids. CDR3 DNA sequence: TGTACCAGCAGCTTATCCCCCCTGGAAACGAATGAGCAGTTCTTC. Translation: CTSSLSPLETNEQFF.

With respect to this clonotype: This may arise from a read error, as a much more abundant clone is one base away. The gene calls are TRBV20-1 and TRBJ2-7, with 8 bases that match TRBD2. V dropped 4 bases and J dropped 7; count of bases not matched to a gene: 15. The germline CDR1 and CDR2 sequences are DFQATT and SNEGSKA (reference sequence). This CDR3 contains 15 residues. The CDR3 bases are TGCAGTGCTACTTTTGGTAGCGGGGACTCCTTAGAGCAGTACTTC. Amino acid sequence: CSATFGSGDSLEQYF.

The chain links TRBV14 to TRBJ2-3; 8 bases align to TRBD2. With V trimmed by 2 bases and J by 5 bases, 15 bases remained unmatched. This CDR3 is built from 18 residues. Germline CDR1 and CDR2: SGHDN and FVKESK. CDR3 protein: CASSQPPGLVERIDTQYF. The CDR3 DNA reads TGTGCCAGCAGCCAACCCCCGGGACTAGTGGAGAGGATAGATACGCAGTATTTT.

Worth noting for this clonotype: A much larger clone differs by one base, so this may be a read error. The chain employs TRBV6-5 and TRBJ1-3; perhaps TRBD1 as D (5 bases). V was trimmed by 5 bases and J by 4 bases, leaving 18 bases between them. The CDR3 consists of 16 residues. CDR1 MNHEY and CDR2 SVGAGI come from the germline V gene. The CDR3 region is CASSGLGHPGGNTIYF. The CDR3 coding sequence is TGTGCCAGCAGTGGCCTCGGACACCCGGGGGGAAACACCATATATTTT.

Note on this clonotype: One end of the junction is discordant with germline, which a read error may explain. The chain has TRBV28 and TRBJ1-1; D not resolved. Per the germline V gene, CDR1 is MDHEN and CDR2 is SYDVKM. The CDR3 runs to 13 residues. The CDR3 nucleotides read TGTGCCAGCAGTCTCGCCCTTAGCACTGAAGCTATCTTT. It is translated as CASSLALSTEAIF.

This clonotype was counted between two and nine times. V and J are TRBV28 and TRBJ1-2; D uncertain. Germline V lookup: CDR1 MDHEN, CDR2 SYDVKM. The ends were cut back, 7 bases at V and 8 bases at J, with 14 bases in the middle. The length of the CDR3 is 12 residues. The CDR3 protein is CASTPIGRGYTF. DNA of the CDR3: TGTGCCAGCACCCCAATAGGGAGGGGCTACACCTTC.

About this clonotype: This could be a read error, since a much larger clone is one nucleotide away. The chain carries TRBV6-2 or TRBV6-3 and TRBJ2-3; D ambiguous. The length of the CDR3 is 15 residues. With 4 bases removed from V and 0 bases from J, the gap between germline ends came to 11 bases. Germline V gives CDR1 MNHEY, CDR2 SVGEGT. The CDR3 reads CASSSTQSSTDTQYF. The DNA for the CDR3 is TGTGCCAGCAGTTCAACGCAATCTAGCACAGATACGCAGTATTTT.

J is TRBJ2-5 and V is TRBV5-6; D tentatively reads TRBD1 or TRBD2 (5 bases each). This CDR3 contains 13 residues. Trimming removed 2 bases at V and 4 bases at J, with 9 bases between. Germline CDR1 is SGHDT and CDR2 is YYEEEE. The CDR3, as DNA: TGTGCCAGCAGCTTACAGGAGGTAGAGACCCAGTACTTC. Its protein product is CASSLQEVETQYF.

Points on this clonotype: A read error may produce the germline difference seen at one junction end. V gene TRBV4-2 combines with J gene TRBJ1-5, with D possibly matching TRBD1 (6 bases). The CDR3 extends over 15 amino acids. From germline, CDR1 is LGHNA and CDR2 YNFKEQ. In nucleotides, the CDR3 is TGTGCCAGCAGGCAAGAGGGGACACGGAATCAGCCCCAGCATTTT. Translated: CASRQEGTRNQPQHF.

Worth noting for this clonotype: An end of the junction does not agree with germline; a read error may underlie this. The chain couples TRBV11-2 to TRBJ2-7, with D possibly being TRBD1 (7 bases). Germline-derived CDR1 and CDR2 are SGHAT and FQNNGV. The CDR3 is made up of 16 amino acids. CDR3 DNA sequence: TGTGCCAGAAGCTTAGATTCAGGGGGGTTTCCCTACGAGCAGTACTTC. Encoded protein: CARSLDSGGFPYEQYF.

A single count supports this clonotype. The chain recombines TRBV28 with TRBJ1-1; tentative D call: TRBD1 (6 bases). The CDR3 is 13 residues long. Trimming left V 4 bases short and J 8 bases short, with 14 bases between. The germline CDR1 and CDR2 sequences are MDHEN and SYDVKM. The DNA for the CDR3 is TGTGCCAGCAGTTCGTTGGACAGAACGGAAGCTTTCTTT. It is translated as CASSSLDRTEAFF.

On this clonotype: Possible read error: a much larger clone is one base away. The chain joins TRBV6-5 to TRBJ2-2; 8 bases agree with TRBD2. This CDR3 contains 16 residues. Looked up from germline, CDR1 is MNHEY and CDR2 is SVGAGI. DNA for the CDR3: TGTGCCAGCATTTACCGGGGGGGCGCCGACACCGGGGAGCTGTTTTTT. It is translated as CASIYRGGADTGELFF.

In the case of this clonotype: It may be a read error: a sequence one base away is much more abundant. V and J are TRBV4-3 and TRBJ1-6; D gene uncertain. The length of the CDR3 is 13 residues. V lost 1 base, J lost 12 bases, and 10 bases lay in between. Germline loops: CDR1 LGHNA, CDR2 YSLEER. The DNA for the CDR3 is TGCGCCAGCAGCCAAGGGCCTGGTCGACCCCTCCACTTT. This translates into CASSQGPGRPLHF.